Given below is one T cell receptor beta chain in context. PCR employed 60 Vbeta and 13 Jbeta primers. Repertoires were generated with immunoSEQ multiplex PCR, while TCRdb's copy carries only in-frame clones and drops some. The profile shows around 61,000 clones, more than 70% of them singletons. These data originate in a study of cytomegalovirus exposure and HLA in healthy donors. CDR3 size: 16 residues. The germline V gene encodes CDR1 KGHSH and CDR2 LQKENI. V was shortened by 6 bases and J by 9 bases, with 21 bases between the two germline ends. The chain is built from TRBV18 and TRBJ1-6; perhaps TRBD1 as D (6 bases). The specimen was PBMCs. This sequence was found in a man aged 30 to 45 in good health and CMV-seropositive. Here the CDR3 reads CASSMDSSLNGSPLHF. The DNA for the CDR3 is TGTGCCAGCTCTATGGACAGCTCGTTGAATGGTTCACCCCTCCACTTT. Looking up the rest from reference TRBV18 and TRBJ1-6 gives the full variable domain: NAGVMQNPRHLVRRRGQEARLRCSPMKGHSHVYWYRQLPEEGLKFMVYLQKENIIDESGMPKERFSAEFPKEGPSILRIQQVVRGDSAAYFCASSMDSSLNGSPLHFGNGTRLTVT.